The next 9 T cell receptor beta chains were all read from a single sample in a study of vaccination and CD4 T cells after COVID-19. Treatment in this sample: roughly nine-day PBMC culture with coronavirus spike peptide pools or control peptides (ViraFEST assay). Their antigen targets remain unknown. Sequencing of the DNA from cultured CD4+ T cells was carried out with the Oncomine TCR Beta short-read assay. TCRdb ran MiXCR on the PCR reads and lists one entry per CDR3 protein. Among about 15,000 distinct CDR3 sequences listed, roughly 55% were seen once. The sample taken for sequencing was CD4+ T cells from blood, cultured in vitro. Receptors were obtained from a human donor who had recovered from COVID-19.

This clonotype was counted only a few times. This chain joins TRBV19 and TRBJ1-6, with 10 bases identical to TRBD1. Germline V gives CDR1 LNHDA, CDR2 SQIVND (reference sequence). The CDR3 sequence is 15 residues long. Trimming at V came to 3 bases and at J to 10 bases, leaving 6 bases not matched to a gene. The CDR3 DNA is TGTGCCAGTAGTATTGTTGGACAGGGGGAATCACCCCTCCACTTT. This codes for CASSIVGQGESPLHF.

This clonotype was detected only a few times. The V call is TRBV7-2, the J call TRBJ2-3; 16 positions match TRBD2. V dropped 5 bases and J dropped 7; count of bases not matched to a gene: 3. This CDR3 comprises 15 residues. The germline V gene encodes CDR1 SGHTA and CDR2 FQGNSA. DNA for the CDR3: TGTGCCAGCAGCCTGGGACTAGCGGGAGGGCATACGCAGTATTTT. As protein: CASSLGLAGGHTQYF.

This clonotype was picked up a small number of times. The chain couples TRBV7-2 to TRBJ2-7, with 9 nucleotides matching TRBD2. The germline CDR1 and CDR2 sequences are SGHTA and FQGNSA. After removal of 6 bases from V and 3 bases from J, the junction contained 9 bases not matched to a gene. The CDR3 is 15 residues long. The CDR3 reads CASSPSSREGYEQYF. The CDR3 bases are TGTGCCAGCAGTCCCTCCTCGCGGGAGGGCTACGAGCAGTACTTC.

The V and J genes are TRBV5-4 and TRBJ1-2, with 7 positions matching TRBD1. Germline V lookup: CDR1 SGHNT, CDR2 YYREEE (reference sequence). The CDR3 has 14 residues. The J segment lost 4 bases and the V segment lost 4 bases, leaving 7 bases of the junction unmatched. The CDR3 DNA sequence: TGTGCCAGCAGCACTCAGGGACAGCCCTATGGCTACACCTTC. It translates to CASSTQGQPYGYTF.

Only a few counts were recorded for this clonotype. The CDR3 reads CSALHRTGRMNTEAFF. In nucleotides, the CDR3 is TGCAGTGCCTTACACCGAACTGGACGTATGAACACTGAAGCTTTCTTT. The V and J genes are TRBV20-1 and TRBJ1-1; D ambiguous. V was pared by 6 bases and J by 0 bases, with 20 bases between. The CDR3 has 16 amino acids. Germline assignment: CDR1 DFQATT and CDR2 SNEGSKA (reference sequence).

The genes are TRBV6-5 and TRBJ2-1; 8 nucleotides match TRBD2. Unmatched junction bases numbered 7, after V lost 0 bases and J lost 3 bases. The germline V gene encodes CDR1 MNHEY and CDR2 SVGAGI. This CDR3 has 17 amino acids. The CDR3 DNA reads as TGTGCCAGCAGTTACTCTGCGGGGCGGGGGGTCTACAATGAGCAGTTCTTC. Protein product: CASSYSAGRGVYNEQFF.

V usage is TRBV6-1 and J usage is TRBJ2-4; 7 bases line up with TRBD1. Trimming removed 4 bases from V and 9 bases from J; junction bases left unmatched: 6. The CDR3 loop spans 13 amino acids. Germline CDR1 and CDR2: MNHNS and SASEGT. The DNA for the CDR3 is TGTGCCAGCAGTGGCACAGGGGTGGGCATTCAGTACTTC. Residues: CASSGTGVGIQYF.

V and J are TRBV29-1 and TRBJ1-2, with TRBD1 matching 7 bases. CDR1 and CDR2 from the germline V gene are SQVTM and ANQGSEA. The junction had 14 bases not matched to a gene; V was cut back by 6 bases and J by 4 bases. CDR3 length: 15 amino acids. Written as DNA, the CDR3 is TGCAGCGTGCAATCGACAGGGTGGGGATTCTATGGCTACACCTTC. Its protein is CSVQSTGWGFYGYTF.

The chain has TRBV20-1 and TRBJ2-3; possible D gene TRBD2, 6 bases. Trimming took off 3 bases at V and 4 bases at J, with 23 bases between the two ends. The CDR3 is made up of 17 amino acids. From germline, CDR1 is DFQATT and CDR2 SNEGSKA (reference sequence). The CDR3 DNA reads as TGCAGTGCTAGCTATCCCACTAGGGACTTACAGGCAGATACGCAGTATTTT. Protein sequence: CSASYPTRDLQADTQYF.